The next 5 T cell receptor beta chains were all read from a single sample in a study of T cells after yellow fever vaccination. TCRdb re-called the 5' RACE reads through MiXCR, storing one row per CDR3 protein. This table holds roughly 260,000 distinct CDR3 sequences, approximately 12% found once. The sample in question was CD4+ T cells sorted from PBMCs, obtained 45 days after the yellow fever booster vaccination. The receptors come from a young man who received the YFV17D yellow fever vaccine.

The chain employs TRBV5-1 and TRBJ2-7; 10 nucleotides align to TRBD1. Unmatched junction bases numbered 9, after V lost 2 bases and J lost 7 bases. CDR3 length: 15 amino acids. Germline V lookup: CDR1 SGHRS, CDR2 YFSETQ. The CDR3 nucleotides read TGCGCCAGCAGCTTCCTCGGGACAGGGGATGGGGAGCAGTACTTC. The encoded protein is CASSFLGTGDGEQYF.

This clonotype was counted a few times. The chain carries TRBV12-3 or TRBV12-4 and TRBJ1-1, with TRBD1 matching over 8 bases. J was trimmed by 0 bases and V by 6 bases; bases with no gene match: 6. This CDR3 is 15 amino acids long. The CDR3 reads CASSTDRGMNTEAFF. CDR3 in DNA: TGTGCCAGCAGCACCGACAGGGGAATGAACACTGAAGCTTTCTTT.

A few counts support this clonotype. The V and J genes are TRBV4-3 and TRBJ2-3, with 9 bases identical to TRBD1. V lost 4 bases, J lost 12 bases, and 23 bases stayed unmatched. Per germline, CDR1 LGHNA and CDR2 YSLEER. The CDR3 is 18 amino acids. CDR3 bases: TGCGCCAGCAGCCCCTACAGTGAGGTCTGGCTTGGGACAGGGCTTCAGTATTTT. Its protein product is CASSPYSEVWLGTGLQYF.

This clonotype was seen more than once but under ten times. The chain combines TRBV9 with TRBJ2-1, with TRBD1 matching 10 bases. V lost 0 bases to trimming and J lost 8 bases; unmatched junction nucleotides: 8. Germline-derived CDR1 and CDR2 are SGDLS and YYNGEE. The CDR3 loop spans 16 amino acids. Here the CDR3 reads CASSVAVGTGDYEQFF. CDR3 DNA: TGTGCCAGCAGCGTAGCTGTCGGGACAGGGGACTATGAGCAGTTCTTC.

The CDR3 loop reads CSAQTPGNSYNSPLHF. The CDR3 DNA is TGCAGTGCTCAGACTCCAGGGAACTCCTATAATTCACCCCTCCACTTT. This sequence joins TRBV20-1 and TRBJ1-6; D is possibly TRBD1 (5 bases). This CDR3 has 16 residues. Between the trimmed V and J ends, which lost 5 bases and 0 bases, there was a span of 14 bases. CDR1 and CDR2 (germline): DFQATT, SNEGSKA (reference sequence).